This T cell receptor (beta chain) was observed in a study of T cells in Graves' hyperthyroidism and ophthalmopathy. At the level of the study: Before treatment of any kind, peripheral blood was taken at initial diagnosis.

Diagnoses were made from clinical symptoms, serum measures (thyroxine and TRAb), thyroid ultrasound and orbital computed tomography. This clonotype showed up many times. This CDR3 contains 14 residues. Germline-derived CDR1 and CDR2 are SGHAT and FQNNGV. V shed 3 bases and J shed 4 bases, with 12 bases lying between them. Amplification of TCR beta CDR3 regions used RNA as the template. First-round RT-PCR with HTBI primers amplified the TCR CDR3 region. TCRdb redid the calling of the multiplex PCR reads with MiXCR, one entry per CDR3 protein. The sample lists 310,000 or so distinct CDR3 sequences, over 15% occurring once.

The V and J genes are TRBV11-2 and TRBJ1-1, with TRBD1 as a possible D gene (5 bases). This TCR was recovered from a woman aged 55-69 years with Graves' ophthalmopathy. The sample consisted of blood. The CDR3 nucleotides read TGTGCCAGCAGCTTTGGGGGGTCGGGCACTGAAGCTTTCTTT. Translating it yields CASSFGGSGTEAFF.